These 7 T cell receptor beta chains share one sample of origin, sequenced in a study of cytomegalovirus exposure and HLA in healthy donors. With 60 Vbeta and 13 Jbeta primers, the PCR was carried out. Sequenced by immunoSEQ multiplex PCR; TCRdb stores in-frame clones only, minus some. The table records over 200,000 clones, roughly four fifths of them present only once. The sequencing sample was made of PBMCs. The receptor set was obtained from a woman aged 40 to 50 in good health and CMV-seronegative.

The chain recombines TRBV6-1 with TRBJ1-1; D unclear. The CDR3 has 15 residues. Germline V gene lookup returns CDR1 MNHNS and CDR2 SASEGT. Between the trimmed V and J ends, which lost 0 bases and 1 base, there was a span of 9 bases. The CDR3 sequence is CASSEASAGNTEAFF. The CDR3 coding sequence is TGTGCCAGCAGTGAAGCATCGGCAGGGAACACTGAAGCTTTCTTT.

Comment on this clone: Its ends do not fully match the called genes, so a read error is possible. The chain links TRBV7-7 to TRBJ1-3, with D maybe TRBD1 (6 bases). Germline V gives CDR1 SSHAT, CDR2 FNYEAQ (reference sequence). The CDR3 sequence is 18 residues long. DNA for the CDR3: TGTGCTAGCAGTCAGAACCGGGACAAGTTTTACTCTGGAAACACCATATATTTT. It specifies CASSQNRDKFYSGNTIYF.

V usage is TRBV2 and J usage is TRBJ2-5; D is uncertain. Germline CDR1 SNHLY, CDR2 FYNNEI. CDR3 length: 10 residues. Trimming stripped 5 bases from V and 5 bases from J, with 3 bases between. DNA for the CDR3: TGTGCCAGCAGTAGCGAGACCCAGTACTTC. It yields the protein CASSSETQYF.

CDR3 coding DNA: TGTGCCAGCTACAGACATCCCTACGAGCAGTACTTC. It is translated as CASYRHPYEQYF. V and J are TRBV2 and TRBJ2-7, with unresolved D. The CDR3 is 12 amino acids. Trimming shortened V by 8 bases and J by 2 bases, and 10 bases separated the two germline ends. Germline V gene lookup returns CDR1 SNHLY and CDR2 FYNNEI.

The chain combines TRBV18 with TRBJ1-1, with a possible D match to TRBD1 (5 bases). CDR3 size: 13 residues. Germline CDR1 reads KGHSH; CDR2 reads LQKENI. V was shortened by 8 bases and J by 0 bases, with 10 bases between the two germline ends. In DNA, the CDR3 is TGTGCCAGCCCCTCGGGGGTGAACACTGAAGCTTTCTTT. Its protein is CASPSGVNTEAFF.

This chain joins TRBV14 and TRBJ1-1, with D uncertain. The CDR3 is 13 residues long. Germline CDR1 SGHDN, CDR2 FVKESK. The V and J ends lost 2 bases and 1 base respectively, with 5 bases between them. The CDR3 DNA sequence: TGTGCCAGCAGCCAAACCAGGAACACTGAAGCTTTCTTT. Translated: CASSQTRNTEAFF.

V is TRBV9 and J is TRBJ2-1; 11 nucleotides align to TRBD2. The CDR3 has 15 residues. J was trimmed by 4 bases and V by 3 bases; bases with no gene match: 3. Germline CDR1 SGDLS, CDR2 YYNGEE. CDR3 protein: CASSATSGDYNEQFF. As DNA, the CDR3 is TGTGCCAGCAGCGCGACTAGCGGGGATTACAATGAGCAGTTCTTC.